The rows below give T cell receptor beta chains drawn from one sample of a study of response to subunit inactivated influenza vaccine. TCRdb itself ran the RT-PCR reads through MiXCR, one entry per CDR3 protein. The repertoire consists of roughly 500,000 distinct CDR3 sequences, with approximately 15% occurring once and the leading ten covering approximately 3%. Sequenced here: CD4+ T cells sorted from PBMCs, sampled 23 months after vaccination. The receptors derive from a man between 50 and 70 years old who received an inactivated influenza vaccine. Both conserved end residues are part of each CDR3. The D gene is left open where the match is weak. Clone size appears in some rows only: once, few, many, or a class for an expanded clone.

clone_size,j_call,cdr3_length,v_call,d_call,cdr3_aa,cdr3_nt
-,TRBJ2-7,17,TRBV3-1,TRBD1,CASSHSPGTGISYEQYF,TGTGCCAGCAGCCACAGTCCCGGGACAGGGATATCCTACGAGCAGTACTTC
-,TRBJ1-1,12,TRBV6-5,-,CASSSNTAEAFF,TGTGCCAGCAGTTCAAACACAGCTGAAGCTTTCTTT
few,TRBJ2-5,12,TRBV3-1,-,CASSQRQETQYF,TGTGCCAGCAGCCAGAGGCAAGAGACCCAGTACTTC
-,TRBJ2-1,15,TRBV3-1,TRBD2,CASSQGTSGMNEQFF,TGTGCCAGCAGCCAAGGGACTAGCGGGATGAATGAGCAGTTCTTC
few,TRBJ2-5,16,TRBV5-1,-,CASSLAVTGNQETQYF,TGCGCCAGCAGCTTGGCCGTGACAGGTAATCAAGAGACCCAGTACTTC
few,TRBJ2-7,14,TRBV20-1,TRBD1,CSARDRQGIYEQYF,TGCAGTGCTAGAGATCGACAGGGGATCTACGAGCAGTACTTC
few,TRBJ2-3,14,TRBV7-2,-,CASSSGLRTDTQYF,TGTGCCAGCAGCAGCGGACTTCGCACAGATACGCAGTATTTT
few,TRBJ2-7,15,TRBV12-3/TRBV12-4,TRBD2,CASSFGTTEGHEQYF,TGTGCCAGCAGTTTTGGGACTACCGAGGGTCACGAGCAGTACTTC
many,TRBJ2-7,15,TRBV28,TRBD2,CASSTGLAASYEQYF,TGTGCCAGCAGTACGGGACTAGCGGCCTCCTACGAGCAGTACTTC
few,TRBJ2-5,13,TRBV20-1,-,CSASPWVGETQYF,TGCAGTGCTAGCCCCTGGGTTGGAGAGACCCAGTACTTC
few,TRBJ2-7,15,TRBV5-6,TRBD1,CASSFGIKGGGEQYF,TGTGCCAGCAGCTTCGGGATCAAAGGGGGCGGCGAGCAGTACTTC
-,TRBJ1-2,16,TRBV5-1,TRBD1,CASSQQTGQGGYGYTF,TGCGCCAGCAGCCAGCAGACGGGACAGGGCGGCTATGGCTACACCTTC
few,TRBJ2-7,13,TRBV20-1,-,CSAPRDGLFEQYF,TGCAGTGCTCCTCGGGACGGACTGTTTGAGCAGTACTTC
few,TRBJ2-4,18,TRBV20-1,TRBD1,CSASGGTGNIATKNIQYF,TGCAGTGCAAGTGGAGGGACAGGGAACATCGCGACCAAAAACATTCAGTACTTC
many,TRBJ2-3,14,TRBV20-1,-,CSASFYPGLDTQYF,TGCAGTGCTAGCTTTTACCCAGGGCTTGATACGCAGTATTTT
few,TRBJ1-4,13,TRBV20-1,-,CSARKGSNEKLFF,TGCAGTGCTAGAAAGGGCTCTAATGAAAAACTGTTTTTT
few,TRBJ2-3,15,TRBV2,TRBD2,CASSSGGGSTDTQYF,TGTGCCAGCAGTTCTGGCGGGGGGAGCACAGATACGCAGTATTTT
-,TRBJ2-5,15,TRBV4-1,-,CASSQDRALQETQYF,TGCGCCAGCAGCCAGGACCGGGCCCTACAAGAGACCCAGTACTTC
many,TRBJ2-1,12,TRBV2,-,CASSPEYNEQFF,TGTGCCAGCAGTCCAGAATACAATGAGCAGTTCTTC
few,TRBJ2-2,15,TRBV20-1,-,CSARSSGHTTGELFF,TGCAGTGCTAGATCCTCGGGACACACCACCGGGGAGCTGTTTTTT
-,TRBJ2-1,12,TRBV7-8,-,CASSYALNEQFF,TGTGCCAGCAGCTACGCGTTAAATGAGCAGTTCTTC
-,TRBJ2-3,16,TRBV6-2/TRBV6-3,-,CASSYSVAASTDTQYF,TGTGCCAGCAGTTACTCGGTGGCAGCTAGCACAGATACGCAGTATTTT